Listed below are T cell receptor beta chains from one sample, sequenced in a study of cytomegalovirus exposure and HLA in healthy donors. Profiling relied on immunoSEQ multiplex PCR, and the TCRdb table lists in-frame clones only, not all of them. This sample has under 200,000 clones, with over 75% found just once. Sequenced material: PBMCs. The receptors here all came from a man aged 45-60 years in good health and CMV-seropositive. The conserved cysteine and the conserved F or W are not part of the CDR3 here.

>TRBJ2-2|TRBV5-4
ASSSRQGRTGELF
>TRBJ2-4|TRBV18
ASSPRTGIAKNIQY
>TRBJ2-5|TRBV29-1
SGRGLGETQY
>TRBJ1-6|TRBV6-5
ASSLGLGKSSPLH
>TRBJ2-1|TRBV11-3
ASSLGNRGHEQF
>TRBJ2-5|TRBV27
ASSLFGSGQQETQY
>TRBJ2-5|TRBV7-9
ASSSTEGAETQY
>TRBJ2-5|TRBV27
ASSLVGNRGETQY
>TRBJ2-1|TRBV28
ASSSQGYNEQF
>TRBJ1-1|TRBV18
ASSPREEAEAF
>TRBJ2-3|TRBV9
ASSVLGGTGDTQY
>TRBJ2-2|TRBV19
ASSIGGGELF